The 22 T cell receptor beta chains presented below share a single source sample, sequenced in a study of blood T cell repertoires in COVID-19. Using immunoSEQ multiplex PCR, the repertoire was profiled, and TCRdb retains in-frame clones only, with some absent. The profile shows some 230,000 clones, 75% to 90% of them singletons. The sequencing input was PBMCs or T cells enriched from blood (not recorded which). These receptors originate from a woman aged 18-29 years in a cohort exposed to, infected with or recovered from COVID-19 (not recorded which).

This sequence joins TRBV3-1 (or the pseudogene TRBV3-2) and TRBJ1-6; 7 positions agree with TRBD1. V was pared by 4 bases and J by 7 bases, with 4 bases of the junction left unmatched. The CDR3 has 14 residues. Germline CDR1 is LGHDT and CDR2 is YNNKEL (reference sequence). CDR3 bases: TGTGCCAGCAGCCTAGGGACAGAGAATTCACCCCTCCACTTT. It is translated as CASSLGTENSPLHF.

The chain uses TRBV10-1 and TRBJ2-1; 13 bases fit TRBD2. Germline CDR1 and CDR2: WNHNN and SYGVQD (reference sequence). The J segment lost 2 bases and the V segment lost 6 bases, leaving 4 bases of the junction unmatched. The CDR3 loop spans 16 amino acids. CDR3 coding DNA: TGCGCCAGCAGCCCGACTAGCGGGGGGACCTACAATGAGCAGTTCTTC. Its translation: CASSPTSGGTYNEQFF.

The CDR3: CASRLEVNYGYTF. The CDR3 DNA sequence: TGTGCCAGCAGACTTGAGGTTAACTATGGCTACACCTTC. The chain uses TRBV2 and TRBJ1-2; D gene unclear. Trimming pared 6 bases from V and 1 base from J, leaving 9 bases between. Germline V gene sequence: CDR1 SNHLY, CDR2 FYNNEI. The CDR3 spans 13 residues.

This clone was detected once. The chain joins TRBV5-1 to TRBJ1-4; TRBD1 agrees at 9 bases. The CDR3 has 15 residues. The V gene end was trimmed by 2 bases and the J gene end by 4 bases; junction bases not matched to a gene: 3. CDR1 SGHRS and CDR2 YFSETQ come from the germline V gene. For the CDR3, the DNA is TGCGCCAGCAGCTTTGGGACAGGGCGTAATGAAAAACTGTTTTTT. Encoded protein: CASSFGTGRNEKLFF.

The V and J genes are TRBV2 and TRBJ2-5, with 7 bases aligning to TRBD1. The V gene's germline CDR1 is SNHLY and CDR2 FYNNEI. This CDR3 is built from 14 residues. The J segment lost 2 bases and the V segment lost 6 bases, leaving 6 bases of the junction unmatched. In DNA form, the CDR3 reads TGTGCCAGCAGACCGGACAGGTTTCAAGAGACCCAGTACTTC. Translating it yields CASRPDRFQETQYF.

This chain joins TRBV14 and TRBJ2-1; weak D call: TRBD2 (6 bases). The CDR3 has 16 residues. Germline-derived CDR1 and CDR2 are SGHDN and FVKESK. V gave up 4 bases and J gave up 5 bases, with 18 bases separating them. Here the CDR3 DNA reads TGTGCCAGCAGCCCACTGACCCCGGGAGTGGACAATGAGCAGTTCTTC. This codes for CASSPLTPGVDNEQFF.

The chain links TRBV5-1 to TRBJ2-7; 9 bases fit TRBD1. Germline trimming cut 5 bases from V and 5 bases from J; bases unmatched to any gene: 11. The CDR3 contains 15 residues. Germline V gene lookup returns CDR1 SGHRS and CDR2 YFSETQ. This CDR3 is CASRPRQGVSHEQYF. The DNA of the CDR3 is TGCGCCAGCAGACCCAGACAGGGGGTATCCCACGAGCAGTACTTC. Drawing the rest from reference TRBV5-1 and TRBJ2-7, the complete variable domain is KAGVTQTPRYLIKTRGQQVTLSCSPISGHRSVSWYQQTPGQGLQFLFEYFSETQRNKGNFPGRFSGRQFSNSRSEMNVSTLELGDSALYLCASRPRQGVSHEQYFGPGTRLTVT.

The rearrangement joins TRBV6-5 to TRBJ2-7, with 13 positions matching TRBD2. Losses at the gene ends were 2 bases for V and 3 bases for J; bases not matched to a gene: 4. The V gene's germline CDR1 is MNHEY and CDR2 SVGAGI. The CDR3 extends over 16 amino acids. CDR3 bases: TGTGCCAGCAGTTACGACGGACTAGCGGGAGTCTACGAGCAGTACTTC. Its protein product is CASSYDGLAGVYEQYF.

V is TRBV10-3 and J is TRBJ2-3; D might be TRBD1 (6 bases). Trimming shortened V by 4 bases and J by 3 bases, and 11 bases separated the two germline ends. The CDR3 extends over 14 amino acids. Germline V lookup: CDR1 ENHRY, CDR2 SYGVKD. The CDR3 DNA sequence: TGTGCCATCAGTGCATCTGGACAGACAGATACGCAGTATTTT. It is translated as CAISASGQTDTQYF.

V gene TRBV5-1 combines with J gene TRBJ1-1, with D uncertain. CDR3 size: 14 residues. The ends were cut back, 4 bases at V and 2 bases at J, with 12 bases in the middle. Per germline, CDR1 SGHRS and CDR2 YFSETQ. The CDR3 DNA sequence: TGCGCCAGCAGCACTGGGCAGGTCAACACTGAAGCTTTCTTT. Translation gives CASSTGQVNTEAFF.

V is TRBV27 and J is TRBJ2-1, with 15 bases identical to TRBD2. Germline CDR1 and CDR2: MNHEY and SMNVEV (reference sequence). The V gene end was trimmed by 3 bases and the J gene end by 3 bases; junction bases not matched to a gene: 6. The CDR3 is 18 residues long. CDR3 in DNA: TGTGCCAGCAGTTTGGGACTAGCGGGGGGCCTAGGCTACAATGAGCAGTTCTTC. It yields the protein CASSLGLAGGLGYNEQFF.

This rearrangement joins TRBV6-5 to TRBJ1-5; 7 nucleotides agree with TRBD1. The germline gives CDR1 MNHEY, CDR2 SVGAGI. This CDR3 has 15 amino acids. The junction had 7 bases not matched to a gene; V was cut back by 6 bases and J by 2 bases. CDR3 coding DNA: TGTGCCAGCAGGAAATCAGGGGGACGCAATCAGCCCCAGCATTTT. Translation gives CASRKSGGRNQPQHF.

Note on this clone: Other DNA sequences in this sample translate to the same CDR3. This chain joins TRBV5-1 and TRBJ1-5, with D possibly TRBD1 on 6 matching bases. Germline assignment: CDR1 SGHRS and CDR2 YFSETQ. The CDR3 is 15 amino acids. V lost 2 bases, J lost 0 bases, and 9 bases lay in between. The CDR3 loop is CASSLQGDSNQPQHF. The CDR3, as DNA: TGCGCCAGCAGCTTACAGGGTGATAGCAATCAGCCCCAGCATTTT.

This chain joins TRBV7-9 and TRBJ1-2; 7 positions match TRBD1. Germline assignment: CDR1 SEHNR and CDR2 FQNEAQ (reference sequence). This CDR3 region has 15 residues. J lost 0 bases, V lost 3 bases, and 4 bases had no gene match. The CDR3 is CASSFGTATNYGYTF. As DNA, the CDR3 is TGTGCCAGCAGCTTTGGGACAGCCACTAACTATGGCTACACCTTC.

Written as DNA, the CDR3 is TGTGCCAGCAGTCCAGCGGGAGGAACCGGGGAGCTGTTTTTT. Translated, it gives CASSPAGGTGELFF. The genes are TRBV28 and TRBJ2-2; 9 bases line up with TRBD2. With V trimmed by 5 bases and J by 5 bases, 3 bases remained unmatched. The CDR3 totals 14 residues. Germline loops: CDR1 MDHEN, CDR2 SYDVKM.

V is TRBV24-1 and J is TRBJ1-2; D call uncertain. The CDR3 has 14 amino acids. Trimming pared 4 bases from V and 2 bases from J, leaving 10 bases between. Germline V gene sequence: CDR1 KGHDR, CDR2 SFDVKD. The CDR3 nucleotides are TGTGCCACCAGTGACCGAACAGAGAACTATGGCTACACCTTC. This sequence encodes CATSDRTENYGYTF.

The chain is built from TRBV7-9 and TRBJ1-4; 10 bases align to TRBD1. The CDR3 is 14 residues long. CDR1 is SEHNR, CDR2 FQNEAQ, per germline (reference sequence). The J segment lost 8 bases and the V segment lost 3 bases, leaving 3 bases of the junction unmatched. The CDR3 loop is CASSFRDRGEKLFF. CDR3 DNA sequence: TGTGCCAGCAGCTTCCGGGACAGGGGCGAAAAACTGTTTTTT. Full variable domain (rest looked up from reference TRBV7-9 and TRBJ1-4): DTGVSQNPRHKITKRGQNVTFRCDPISEHNRLYWYRQTLGQGPEFLTYFQNEAQLEKSRLLSDRFSAERPKGSFSTLEIQRTEQGDSAMYLCASSFRDRGEKLFFGSGTQLSVL.

The rearrangement links TRBV18 to TRBJ1-6, with D perhaps TRBD1 (6 bases). Germline V gene sequence: CDR1 KGHSH, CDR2 LQKENI. The length of the CDR3 is 15 residues. Deletions cut 5 bases from V and 6 bases from J, with 14 bases between. CDR3 DNA sequence: TGTGCCAGCTCAACCTACACAGGGACTAATTCACCCCTCCACTTT. Its protein product is CASSTYTGTNSPLHF.

J is TRBJ1-1 and V is TRBV29-1; 9 bases align to TRBD1. Germline trimming cut 7 bases from V and 2 bases from J; bases unmatched to any gene: 5. Germline V lookup: CDR1 SQVTM, CDR2 ANQGSEA. This CDR3 comprises 13 residues. CDR3 sequence reads: CSGWDRANTEAFF. CDR3 in DNA: TGCAGCGGATGGGACAGGGCTAACACTGAAGCTTTCTTT.

The genes are TRBV9 and TRBJ2-7, with 8 bases lining up with TRBD1. Germline V gene sequence: CDR1 SGDLS, CDR2 YYNGEE. V was pared by 3 bases and J by 5 bases, with 10 bases of the junction left unmatched. This CDR3 comprises 15 residues. CDR3 loop: CASSGRGDRSHEQYF. As DNA, the CDR3 is TGTGCCAGCAGCGGGAGGGGGGACAGGAGTCACGAGCAGTACTTC.

This chain links TRBV6-5 with TRBJ2-1; no firm D call. This CDR3 comprises 13 residues. Looked up from germline, CDR1 is MNHEY and CDR2 is SVGAGI. Trimming took off 3 bases at V and 4 bases at J, with 7 bases between the two ends. The CDR3 sequence: CASSYAEYNEQFF. The CDR3 DNA is TGTGCCAGCAGTTATGCCGAGTACAATGAGCAGTTCTTC.

This chain links TRBV11-3 with TRBJ2-7; 7 nucleotides line up with TRBD2. Unmatched junction bases numbered 7, after V lost 1 base and J lost 7 bases. The germline V gene has CDR1 SGHNT and CDR2 YENEEA. The CDR3 consists of 14 residues. The CDR3 bases are TGTGCCAGCAGCTTAGCTCCGGTAGCGGGTGAGCAGTACTTC. It codes for CASSLAPVAGEQYF.